This TCR beta chain was sequenced in a study of PD-L1 blockade in urothelial cancer. About the study: Patients had undergone 0 to 3 prior chemotherapy regimens. A median of roughly 150,000 T cells was found in the blood samples.

V was clipped by 5 bases and J by 8 bases, with 13 bases between them. This CDR3 comprises 13 residues. In germline, CDR1 is MRHNA, CDR2 SNTAGT. Time point in this sample: pretreatment peripheral blood. Synthetic analogs of TCR templates were spiked into every PCR. Produced via immunoSEQ multiplex PCR; TCRdb's table is partial and in-frame only. The data show about 72,000 clones, around 87% seen once. This clonotype originated in a man in his fifties or sixties with urothelial cancer. The V and J genes are TRBV6-4 and TRBJ2-1, with D unclear. This specimen was PBMCs, taken around atezolizumab (anti-PD-L1) treatment. This CDR3 reads CASSSRGNDEQFF. DNA for the CDR3: TGTGCCAGCAGTAGTCGAGGAAACGATGAGCAGTTCTTC.